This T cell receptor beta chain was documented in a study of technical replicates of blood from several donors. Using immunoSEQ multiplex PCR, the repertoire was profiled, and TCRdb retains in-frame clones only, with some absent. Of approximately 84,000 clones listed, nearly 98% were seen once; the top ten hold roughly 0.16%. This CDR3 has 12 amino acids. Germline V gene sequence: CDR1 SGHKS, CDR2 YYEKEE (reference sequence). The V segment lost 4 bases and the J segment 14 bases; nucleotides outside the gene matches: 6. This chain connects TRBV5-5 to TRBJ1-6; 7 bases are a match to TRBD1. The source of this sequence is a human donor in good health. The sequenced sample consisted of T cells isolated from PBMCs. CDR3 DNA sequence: TGTGCCAGCAGCCAGACAGGGTGGGCCCTCCACTTT. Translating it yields CASSQTGWALHF.